This TCR beta chain was recovered during a study of regulatory T cells in long-lasting Graves disease. Time point described: persistent/refractory GD, antithyroid drugs over 5 years with positive TRAb. Making the TCR library involved RNA that had been extracted from PBMCs. This clonotype occurred a few times. Investigators prepared the TCR beta libraries by applying iRepertoire HTBI primers and Arm-PCR of CDR3 regions. From the multiplex PCR reads, TCRdb called clonotypes with MiXCR, one entry per CDR3 protein. The sample carries 400,000 to 500,000 distinct CDR3 sequences, roughly 23% recorded once. Per germline, CDR1 MNHNS and CDR2 SASEGT. V was trimmed by 7 bases and J by 0 bases, leaving 12 bases between them. The CDR3 covers 15 residues.

V and J are TRBV6-1 and TRBJ2-2; D unclear. The sequenced sample was peripheral blood mononuclear cells (PBMCs), obtained when the disease was refractory, from a patient treated with antithyroid drugs. The receptor's source is a female donor with Graves disease. DNA for the CDR3: TGTGCCAGCAAATGGACCAGAGCGAACACCGGGGAGCTGTTTTTT. The encoded protein is CASKWTRANTGELFF.